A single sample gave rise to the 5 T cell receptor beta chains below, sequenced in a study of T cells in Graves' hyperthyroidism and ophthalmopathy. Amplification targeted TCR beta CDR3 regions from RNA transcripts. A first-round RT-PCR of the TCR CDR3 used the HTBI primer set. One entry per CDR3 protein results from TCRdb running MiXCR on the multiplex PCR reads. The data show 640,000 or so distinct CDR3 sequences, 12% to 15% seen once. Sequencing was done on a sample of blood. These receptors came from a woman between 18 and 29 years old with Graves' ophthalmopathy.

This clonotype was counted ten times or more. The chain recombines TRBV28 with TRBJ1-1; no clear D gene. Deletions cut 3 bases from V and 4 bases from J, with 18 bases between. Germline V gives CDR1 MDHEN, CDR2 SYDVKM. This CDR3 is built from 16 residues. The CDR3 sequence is CASSFALRGYGTEAFF. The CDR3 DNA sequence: TGTGCCAGCAGTTTCGCCTTGCGAGGGTACGGCACTGAAGCTTTCTTT.

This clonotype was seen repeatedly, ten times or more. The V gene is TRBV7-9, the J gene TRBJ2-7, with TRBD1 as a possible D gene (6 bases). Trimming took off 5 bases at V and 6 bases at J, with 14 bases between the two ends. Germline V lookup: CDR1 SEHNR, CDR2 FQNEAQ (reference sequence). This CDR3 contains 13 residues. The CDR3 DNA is TGTGCCAGCAGCCCCCTACTCAGGGGCGAGCAGTACTTC. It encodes CASSPLLRGEQYF.

This chain's CDR3 is CAWSVDEDNEQFF. CDR3 DNA sequence: TGTGCCTGGAGTGTAGATGAGGACAATGAGCAGTTCTTC. V and J are TRBV30 and TRBJ2-1, with D hard to call. This CDR3 has 13 residues. The V gene lost 0 bases and the J gene lost 5 bases, with 8 bases spanning the gap. In germline, CDR1 is GTSNPN, CDR2 SVGIG (reference sequence). The full variable domain, completed using reference TRBV30 and TRBJ2-1, is SQTIHQWPATLVQPVGSPLSLECTVEGTSNPNLYWYRQAAGRGLQLLFYSVGIGQISSEVPQNLSASRPQDRQFILSSKKLLLSDSGFYLCAWSVDEDNEQFFGPGTRLTVL.

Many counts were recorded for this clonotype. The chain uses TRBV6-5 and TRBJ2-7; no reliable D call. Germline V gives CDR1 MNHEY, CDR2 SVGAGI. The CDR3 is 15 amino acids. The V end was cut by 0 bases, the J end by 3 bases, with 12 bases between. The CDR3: CASSYSGRGVYEQYF. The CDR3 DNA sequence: TGTGCCAGCAGTTACTCGGGTCGTGGGGTCTACGAGCAGTACTTC.

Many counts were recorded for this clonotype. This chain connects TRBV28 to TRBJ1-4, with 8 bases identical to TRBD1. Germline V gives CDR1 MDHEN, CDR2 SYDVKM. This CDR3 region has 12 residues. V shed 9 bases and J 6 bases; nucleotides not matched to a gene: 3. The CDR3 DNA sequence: TGTGCCAGTGGACAGGGTTATGAAAAACTGTTTTTT. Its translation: CASGQGYEKLFF.